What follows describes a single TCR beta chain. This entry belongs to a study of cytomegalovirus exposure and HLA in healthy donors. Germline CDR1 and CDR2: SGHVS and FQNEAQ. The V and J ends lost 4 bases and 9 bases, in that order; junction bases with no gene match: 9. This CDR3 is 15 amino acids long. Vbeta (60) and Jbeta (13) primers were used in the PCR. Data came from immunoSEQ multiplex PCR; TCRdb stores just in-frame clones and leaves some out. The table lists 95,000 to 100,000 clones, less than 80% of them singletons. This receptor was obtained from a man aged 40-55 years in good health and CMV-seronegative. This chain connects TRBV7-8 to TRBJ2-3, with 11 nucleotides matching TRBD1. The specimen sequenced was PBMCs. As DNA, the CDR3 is TGTGCCAGCAGCTATCCGGGACAGGGGGTTTCCACGCAGTATTTT. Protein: CASSYPGQGVSTQYF.